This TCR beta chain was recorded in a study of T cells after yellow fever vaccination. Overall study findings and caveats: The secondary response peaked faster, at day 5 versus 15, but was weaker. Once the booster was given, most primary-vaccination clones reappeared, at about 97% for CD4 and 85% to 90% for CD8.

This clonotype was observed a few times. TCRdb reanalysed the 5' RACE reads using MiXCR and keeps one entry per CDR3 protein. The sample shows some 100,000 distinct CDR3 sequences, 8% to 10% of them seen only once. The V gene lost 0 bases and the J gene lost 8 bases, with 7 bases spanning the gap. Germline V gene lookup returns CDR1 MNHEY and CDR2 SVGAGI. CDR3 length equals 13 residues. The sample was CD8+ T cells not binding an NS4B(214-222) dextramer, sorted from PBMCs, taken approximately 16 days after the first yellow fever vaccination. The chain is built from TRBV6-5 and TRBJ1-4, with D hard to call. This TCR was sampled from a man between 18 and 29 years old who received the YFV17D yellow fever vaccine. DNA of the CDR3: TGTGCCAGCAGTTACTCACGTACGGAAAAACTGTTTTTT. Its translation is CASSYSRTEKLFF.